This TCR beta chain was captured in a study of regulatory T cells in long-lasting Graves disease. General study results and limits: When disease was persistent, TRBV28, TRBJ1-2 and TRBJ2-5 were the favored segments.

Building of the TCR beta libraries involved iRepertoire HTBI primers and Arm-PCR of CDR3 regions. TCRdb independently ran MiXCR on the multiplex PCR reads; one entry per CDR3 protein. This table holds approximately 350,000 distinct CDR3 sequences, approximately 15% found once. With 4 bases removed from V and 0 bases from J, the gap between germline ends came to 17 bases. This CDR3 contains 17 residues. From germline, CDR1 is MNHEY and CDR2 SVGAGI. The time point: newly diagnosed GD, antithyroid drugs for less than 3 months. Preparation of the TCR library used RNA extracted from PBMCs. American Thyroid Association guidelines defined how Graves' disease was diagnosed. Patients were from an endocrinology department in Xi'an, China. This clonotype appeared many times. What it recognizes is unknown. The same sample was also used in a study of T cells in Graves' hyperthyroidism and ophthalmopathy. In that study: The model foresaw ophthalmopathy a median around 6 months prior to onset.

Material: peripheral blood mononuclear cells (PBMCs), obtained at new diagnosis, from a patient treated with antithyroid drugs. This clonotype was obtained from a man aged 35-49 years with Graves disease. This chain joins TRBV6-5 and TRBJ2-3; D remains unclear. The CDR3 sequence is CASSLGVWVQSTDTQYF. CDR3 DNA: TGTGCCAGCAGTTTAGGCGTATGGGTACAGAGCACAGATACGCAGTATTTT.